What follows describes a single T cell receptor beta chain. Its antigen is not identified. V was cut by 4 bases and J by 4 bases, with 18 bases left in between. CDR1 SQVTM and CDR2 ANQGSEA come from the germline V gene. The CDR3 spans 15 residues. The data were produced by immunoSEQ multiplex PCR, yet TCRdb's version contains in-frame clones alone and is incomplete. The profile covers roughly 11,000 clones, with about 67% appearing a single time and more than 35% taken by the ten largest. The data derive from a study of somatic mutations in cytotoxic T cells in rheumatoid arthritis. Regarding the study as a whole: Relative to age-matched healthy controls, rheumatoid arthritis patients did not differ significantly in CD8+ T-cell clonality. An age-related increase in CD8+ clonality was seen in rheumatoid arthritis patients but not in healthy controls.

CD4+ and CD8+ cells were isolated by positive magnetic bead selection, with purity checked by flow cytometry. Material for sequencing was CD8+ T cells sorted from blood. This chain links TRBV29-1 with TRBJ2-3; D may be TRBD1 (5 bases). The clonotype was recovered from an adult with rheumatoid arthritis. This chain's CDR3 is CSVAPATVQADTQYF. Written as DNA, the CDR3 is TGCAGCGTTGCCCCCGCGACAGTCCAAGCAGATACGCAGTATTTT.